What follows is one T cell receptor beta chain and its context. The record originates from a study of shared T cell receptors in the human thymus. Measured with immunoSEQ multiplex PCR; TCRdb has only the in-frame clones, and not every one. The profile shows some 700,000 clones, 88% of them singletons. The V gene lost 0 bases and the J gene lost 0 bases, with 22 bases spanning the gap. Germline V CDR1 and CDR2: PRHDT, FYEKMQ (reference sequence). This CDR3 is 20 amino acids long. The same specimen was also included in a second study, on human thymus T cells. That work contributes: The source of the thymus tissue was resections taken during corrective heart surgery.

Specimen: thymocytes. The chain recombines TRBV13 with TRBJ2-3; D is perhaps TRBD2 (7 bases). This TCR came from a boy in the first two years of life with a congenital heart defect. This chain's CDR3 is CASSLGTPGQRGTSTDTQYF. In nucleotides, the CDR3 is TGTGCCAGCAGCTTAGGGACCCCTGGACAGCGGGGAACTAGCACAGATACGCAGTATTTT.